This T cell receptor beta chain was profiled in a study of blood T cell repertoires in COVID-19. Across the study: Italy, Spain and the United States were the sources of the convalescent and acute COVID-19 samples. T cells, B-cell-depleted T cells, or PBMCs supplied cDNA or gDNA.

TCRdb keeps only in-frame clones here, not all; method: immunoSEQ multiplex PCR. The table lists over 200,000 clones, around 80% of them singletons. Sequencing was done on a sample of peripheral blood. The receptor comes from a woman in her forties with acute or convalescent COVID-19.

CDR3 loop: CASSLLLKGDIQYF. The CDR3 DNA reads TGTGCCAGCAGCTTACTTCTTAAAGGGGACATTCAGTACTTC. The V gene is TRBV7-6, the J gene TRBJ2-4, with a tentative D call TRBD1 (5 bases). Germline CDR1 SGHVS, CDR2 FNYEAQ. Trimming cost V 2 bases and J 8 bases, with 13 bases left between them. This CDR3 is built from 14 residues.